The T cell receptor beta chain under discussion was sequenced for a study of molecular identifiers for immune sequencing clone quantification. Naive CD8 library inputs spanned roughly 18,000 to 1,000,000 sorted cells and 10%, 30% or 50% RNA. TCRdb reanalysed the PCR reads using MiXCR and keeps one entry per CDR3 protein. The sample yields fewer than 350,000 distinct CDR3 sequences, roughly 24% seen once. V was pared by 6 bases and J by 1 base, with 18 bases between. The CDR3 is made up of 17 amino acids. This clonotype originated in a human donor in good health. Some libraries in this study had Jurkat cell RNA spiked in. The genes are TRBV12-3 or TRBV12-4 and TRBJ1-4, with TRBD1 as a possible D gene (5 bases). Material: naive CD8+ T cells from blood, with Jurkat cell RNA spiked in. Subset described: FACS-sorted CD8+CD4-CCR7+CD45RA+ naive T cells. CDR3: CASSQKDTRRTNEKLFF. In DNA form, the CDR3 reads TGTGCCAGCAGCCAGAAGGACACCAGAAGAACTAATGAAAAACTGTTTTTT.